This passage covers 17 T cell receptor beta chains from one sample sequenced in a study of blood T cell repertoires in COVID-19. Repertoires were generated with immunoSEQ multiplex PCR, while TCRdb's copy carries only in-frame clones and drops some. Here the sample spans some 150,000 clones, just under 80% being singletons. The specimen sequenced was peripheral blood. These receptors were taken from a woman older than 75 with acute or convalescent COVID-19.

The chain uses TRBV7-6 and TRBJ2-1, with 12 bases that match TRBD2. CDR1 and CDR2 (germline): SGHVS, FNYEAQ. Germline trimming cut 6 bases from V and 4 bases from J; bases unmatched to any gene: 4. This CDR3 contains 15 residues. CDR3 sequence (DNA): TGTGCCAGCAGTTTCGGGACTAGCGGGTACAATGAGCAGTTCTTC. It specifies CASSFGTSGYNEQFF.

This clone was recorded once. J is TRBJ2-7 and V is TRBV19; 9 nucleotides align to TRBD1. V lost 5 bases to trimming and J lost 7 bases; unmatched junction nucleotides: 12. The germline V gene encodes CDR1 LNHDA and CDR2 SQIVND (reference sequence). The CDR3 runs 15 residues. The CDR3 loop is CASSLGQGLMGEQYF. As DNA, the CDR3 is TGTGCCAGTAGTCTCGGACAGGGGCTCATGGGGGAGCAGTACTTC.

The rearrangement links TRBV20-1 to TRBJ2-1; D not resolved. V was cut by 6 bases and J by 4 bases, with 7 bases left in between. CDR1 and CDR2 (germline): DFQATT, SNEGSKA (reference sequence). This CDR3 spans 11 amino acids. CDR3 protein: CSANSYNEQFF. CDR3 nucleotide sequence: TGCAGTGCGAACAGTTACAATGAGCAGTTCTTC.

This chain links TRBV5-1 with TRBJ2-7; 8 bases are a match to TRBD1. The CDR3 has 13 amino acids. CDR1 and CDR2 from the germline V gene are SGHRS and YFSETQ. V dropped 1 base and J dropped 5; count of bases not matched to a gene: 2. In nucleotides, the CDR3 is TGCGCCAGCAGCTTGCTGACAGGGGACGAGCAGTACTTC. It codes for CASSLLTGDEQYF. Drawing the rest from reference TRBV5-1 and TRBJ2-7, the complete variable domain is KAGVTQTPRYLIKTRGQQVTLSCSPISGHRSVSWYQQTPGQGLQFLFEYFSETQRNKGNFPGRFSGRQFSNSRSEMNVSTLELGDSALYLCASSLLTGDEQYFGPGTRLTVT.

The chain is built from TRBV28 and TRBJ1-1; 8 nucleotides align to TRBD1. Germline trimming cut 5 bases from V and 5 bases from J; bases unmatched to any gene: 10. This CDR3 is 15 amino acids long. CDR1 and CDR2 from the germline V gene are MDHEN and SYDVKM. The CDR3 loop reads CASSDRQGALTEAFF. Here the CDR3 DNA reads TGTGCCAGCAGTGATCGGCAGGGGGCGTTGACTGAAGCTTTCTTT.

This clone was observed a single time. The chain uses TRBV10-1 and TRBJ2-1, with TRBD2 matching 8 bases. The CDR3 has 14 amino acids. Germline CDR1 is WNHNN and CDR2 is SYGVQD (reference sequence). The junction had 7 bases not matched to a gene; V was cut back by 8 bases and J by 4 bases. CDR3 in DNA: TGCGCCAGCGGGGAAGGCGGGGGGTACAATGAGCAGTTCTTC. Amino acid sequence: CASGEGGGYNEQFF.

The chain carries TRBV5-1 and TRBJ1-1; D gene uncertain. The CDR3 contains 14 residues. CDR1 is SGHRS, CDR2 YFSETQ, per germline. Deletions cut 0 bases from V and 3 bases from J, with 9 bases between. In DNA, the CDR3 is TGCGCCAGCAGCTTGGGTCAGATCGACACTGAAGCTTTCTTT. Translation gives CASSLGQIDTEAFF.

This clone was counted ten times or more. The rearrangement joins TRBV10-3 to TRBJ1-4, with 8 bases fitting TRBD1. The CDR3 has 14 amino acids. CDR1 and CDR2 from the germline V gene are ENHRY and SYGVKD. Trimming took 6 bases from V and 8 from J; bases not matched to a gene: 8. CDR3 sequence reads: CAISGQGIREKLFF. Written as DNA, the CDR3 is TGTGCCATCAGCGGACAGGGAATACGGGAAAAACTGTTTTTT.

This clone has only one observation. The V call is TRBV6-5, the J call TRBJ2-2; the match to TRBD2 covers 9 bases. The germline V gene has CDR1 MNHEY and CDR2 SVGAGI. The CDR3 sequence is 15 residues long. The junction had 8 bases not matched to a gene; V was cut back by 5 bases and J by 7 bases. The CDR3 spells CASSLAGGRGGELFF. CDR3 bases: TGTGCCAGCAGTCTGGCGGGAGGGCGAGGCGGGGAGCTGTTTTTT.

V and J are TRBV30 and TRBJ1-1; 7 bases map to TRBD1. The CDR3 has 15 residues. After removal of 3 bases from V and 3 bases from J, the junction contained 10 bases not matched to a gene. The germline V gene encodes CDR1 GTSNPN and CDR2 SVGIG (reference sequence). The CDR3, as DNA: TGTGCCTGGAGCCGGATTCCCGGGACAGACACTGAAGCTTTCTTT. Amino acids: CAWSRIPGTDTEAFF.

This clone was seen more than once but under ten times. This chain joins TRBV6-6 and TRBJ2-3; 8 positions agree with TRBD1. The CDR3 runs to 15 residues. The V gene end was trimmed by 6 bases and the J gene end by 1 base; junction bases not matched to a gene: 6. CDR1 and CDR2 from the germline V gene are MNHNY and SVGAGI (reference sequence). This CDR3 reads CASSAGGQGTDTQYF. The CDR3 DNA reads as TGTGCCAGCAGCGCAGGGGGCCAGGGCACAGATACGCAGTATTTT.

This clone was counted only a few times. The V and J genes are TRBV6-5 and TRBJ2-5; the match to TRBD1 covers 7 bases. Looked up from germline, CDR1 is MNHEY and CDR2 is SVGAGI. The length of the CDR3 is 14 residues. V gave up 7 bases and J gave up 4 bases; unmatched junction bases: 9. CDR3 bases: TGTGCCAGCAAACCCCGACAGGGAAGAGAGACCCAGTACTTC. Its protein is CASKPRQGRETQYF.

The CDR3 reads CASSLLGGTQYF. The CDR3 DNA sequence: TGCGCCAGCAGCTTGTTGGGGGGTACGCAGTATTTT. The V and J genes are TRBV5-1 and TRBJ2-3; possible D gene TRBD2, 6 bases. The CDR3 totals 12 residues. The V end lost 1 base, the J end lost 8 bases, and 8 bases lay between the germline ends. Germline V lookup: CDR1 SGHRS, CDR2 YFSETQ.

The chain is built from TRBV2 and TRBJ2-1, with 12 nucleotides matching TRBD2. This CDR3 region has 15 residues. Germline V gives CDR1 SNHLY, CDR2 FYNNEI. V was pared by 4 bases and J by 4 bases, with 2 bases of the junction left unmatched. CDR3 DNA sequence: TGTGCCAGCAGTGGGACTAGCGGGATTTACAATGAGCAGTTCTTC. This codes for CASSGTSGIYNEQFF.

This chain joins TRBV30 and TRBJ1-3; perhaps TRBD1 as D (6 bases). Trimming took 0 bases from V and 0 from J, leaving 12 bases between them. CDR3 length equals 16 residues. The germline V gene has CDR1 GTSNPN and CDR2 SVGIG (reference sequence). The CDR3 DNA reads TGTGCCTGGAGTGTTGGGGACACTCGCTCTGGAAACACCATATATTTT. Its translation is CAWSVGDTRSGNTIYF. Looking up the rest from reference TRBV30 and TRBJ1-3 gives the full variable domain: SQTIHQWPATLVQPVGSPLSLECTVEGTSNPNLYWYRQAAGRGLQLLFYSVGIGQISSEVPQNLSASRPQDRQFILSSKKLLLSDSGFYLCAWSVGDTRSGNTIYFGEGSWLTVV.

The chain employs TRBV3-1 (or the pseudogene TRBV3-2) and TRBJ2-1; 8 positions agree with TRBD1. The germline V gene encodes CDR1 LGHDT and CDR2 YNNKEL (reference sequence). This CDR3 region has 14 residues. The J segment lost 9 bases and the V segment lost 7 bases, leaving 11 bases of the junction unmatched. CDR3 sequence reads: CASKSDREALEQFF. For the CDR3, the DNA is TGTGCCAGCAAGTCGGACAGGGAGGCTCTTGAGCAGTTCTTC.

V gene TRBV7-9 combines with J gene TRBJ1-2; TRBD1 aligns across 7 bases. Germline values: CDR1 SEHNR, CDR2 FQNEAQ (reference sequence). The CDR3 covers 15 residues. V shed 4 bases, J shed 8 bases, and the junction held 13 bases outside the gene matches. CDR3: CASSSQGVSGRGYTF. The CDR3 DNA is TGTGCCAGCAGCTCGCAGGGGGTGAGCGGTCGGGGCTACACCTTC.